Below, 32 T cell receptor beta chains from the same sample are listed, as sequenced in a study of blood T cell repertoires in COVID-19. TCRdb's table, derived via immunoSEQ multiplex PCR, lists solely in-frame clones and lacks some. The sample contains about 250,000 clones, approximately 90% of which appear only once. Material: peripheral blood. These receptors were obtained from a woman aged 25 to 39 with active or convalescent COVID-19.

This chain uses TRBV7-6 with TRBJ2-1; the match to TRBD1 covers 10 bases. Trimming took 5 bases from V and 9 from J; bases not matched to a gene: 7. Germline CDR1 is SGHVS and CDR2 is FNYEAQ. The CDR3 has 14 residues. CDR3 in DNA: TGTGCCAGCAGCCTGACAGGGGGCCGAGGTGAGCAGTTCTTC. Its protein is CASSLTGGRGEQFF.

This CDR3 is CASSRDRGQETQYF. The CDR3 DNA reads TGTGCCAGCTCAAGGGACAGGGGGCAGGAGACCCAGTACTTC. This chain uses TRBV18 with TRBJ2-5; TRBD1 aligns across 12 bases. V was clipped by 5 bases and J by 5 bases; unmatched bases: 3. Germline V gene data show CDR1 as KGHSH and CDR2 as LQKENI. The CDR3 is 14 residues long.

This rearrangement joins TRBV20-1 to TRBJ1-5; D remains ambiguous. The length of the CDR3 is 13 residues. Trimming took 3 bases from V and 6 from J, leaving 12 bases between them. The germline CDR1 and CDR2 sequences are DFQATT and SNEGSKA (reference sequence). CDR3 region: CSASRVPGQPQHF. The CDR3 DNA sequence: TGCAGTGCTAGTCGAGTTCCTGGTCAGCCCCAGCATTTT.

The J gene is TRBJ1-5, the V gene TRBV28; D is unresolved. CDR1 and CDR2 (germline): MDHEN, SYDVKM. CDR3 length: 14 amino acids. The CDR3 nucleotides are TGTGGCGCCGAGGCTGGTTATAGCAATCAGCCCCAGCATTTT. Its protein is CGAEAGYSNQPQHF.

This clone came up a few times. This chain joins TRBV9 and TRBJ1-2; D may be TRBD1 (6 bases). CDR3 length: 14 residues. CDR1 is SGDLS and CDR2 is YYNGEE in the germline V gene. V lost 3 bases and J lost 8, with 17 bases in between. The chain's CDR3 is CASSAITGPIGYTF. Here the CDR3 DNA reads TGTGCCAGCAGCGCGATAACAGGGCCCATAGGCTACACCTTC.

CDR3 residues: CASSQDSSYNSPLHF. In DNA form, the CDR3 reads TGTGCCAGCAGCCAAGACAGCTCCTATAATTCACCCCTCCACTTT. This chain joins TRBV3-1 (or the pseudogene TRBV3-2) and TRBJ1-6; D is unresolved. The CDR3 consists of 15 residues. Germline CDR1 and CDR2: LGHDT and YNNKEL (reference sequence). V lost 0 bases, J lost 0 bases, and 3 bases lay in between.

This chain links TRBV6-6 with TRBJ2-1; TRBD2 matches 9 bases. Germline-derived CDR1 and CDR2 are MNHNY and SVGAGI (reference sequence). V lost 7 bases and J lost 4; bases outside the gene matches: 5. This CDR3 region has 14 residues. The CDR3 is CASNKRGDYNEQFF. The CDR3 region has the DNA TGTGCCAGCAATAAGCGGGGGGATTACAATGAGCAGTTCTTC.

The gene calls are TRBV28 and TRBJ1-1; 9 nucleotides match TRBD1. V dropped 6 bases and J dropped 5; count of bases not matched to a gene: 7. The germline CDR1 and CDR2 sequences are MDHEN and SYDVKM. The length of the CDR3 is 14 residues. In DNA, the CDR3 is TGTGCCAGCAGCCCACAGGGGGCGAGTACTGAAGCTTTCTTT. Its translation: CASSPQGASTEAFF. Variable domain in full (rest from reference TRBV28 and TRBJ1-1): DVKVTQSSRYLVKRTGEKVFLECVQDMDHENMFWYRQDPGLGLRLIYFSYDVKMKEKGDIPEGYSVSREKKERFSLILESASTNQTSMYLCASSPQGASTEAFFGQGTRLTVV.

This chain uses TRBV13 with TRBJ2-1; 11 bases align to TRBD2. The CDR3 totals 18 residues. V trimming: 0 bases; J trimming: 3 bases; junction bases outside the gene matches: 7. In germline, CDR1 is PRHDT, CDR2 FYEKMQ (reference sequence). CDR3 sequence (DNA): TGTGCCAGCAGCTTAGGTACTTTAGCGGGGGGGCACTACAATGAGCAGTTCTTC. Amino acids: CASSLGTLAGGHYNEQFF.

V usage is TRBV9 and J usage is TRBJ1-3, with TRBD1 as a possible D gene (5 bases). The germline V gene encodes CDR1 SGDLS and CDR2 YYNGEE. The CDR3 loop spans 13 amino acids. The V end lost 4 bases, the J end lost 3 bases, and 8 bases lay between the germline ends. For the CDR3, the DNA is TGTGCCAGCAGCTTGGGGGGTGGAAACACCATATATTTT. As protein: CASSLGGGNTIYF.

This clone was counted a single time. CDR3 nucleotides: TGTGCCAGCAGAGATACAGGGGGCCATAATTCACCCCTCCACTTT. This translates into CASRDTGGHNSPLHF. This sequence joins TRBV7-2 and TRBJ1-6; 9 positions match TRBD1. Germline CDR1 SGHTA, CDR2 FQGNSA. The CDR3 extends over 15 amino acids. Losses at the gene ends were 6 bases for V and 5 bases for J; bases not matched to a gene: 5.

The chain links TRBV7-9 to TRBJ1-2, with 7 bases lining up with TRBD1. The ends lost 5 bases at V and 5 bases at J; junction bases unmatched: 11. The CDR3 covers 15 residues. Germline V gene lookup returns CDR1 SEHNR and CDR2 FQNEAQ (reference sequence). CDR3 sequence: CASSPPTGLEYGYTF. DNA for the CDR3: TGTGCCAGCAGCCCGCCGACAGGGCTTGAGTATGGCTACACCTTC. The variable domain in full, completed from reference TRBV7-9 and TRBJ1-2, reads DTGVSQNPRHKITKRGQNVTFRCDPISEHNRLYWYRQTLGQGPEFLTYFQNEAQLEKSRLLSDRFSAERPKGSFSTLEIQRTEQGDSAMYLCASSPPTGLEYGYTFGSGTRLTVV.

The chain recombines TRBV7-2 with TRBJ1-6; perhaps TRBD1 as D (6 bases). Germline CDR1 is SGHTA and CDR2 is FQGNSA. The CDR3 has 15 residues. The V and J ends lost 4 bases and 7 bases respectively, with 14 bases between them. CDR3 in DNA: TGTGCCAGCAGCTCTATCAGGGGCCTCAATTCACCCCTCCACTTT. This translates into CASSSIRGLNSPLHF.

In this sample, this clone turned up once. The CDR3 protein is CSVERTSGGGDTQYF. CDR3 nucleotide sequence: TGCAGCGTTGAGCGCACTAGCGGGGGTGGGGATACGCAGTATTTT. The V and J genes are TRBV29-1 and TRBJ2-3; TRBD2 aligns across 11 bases. Germline CDR1 reads SQVTM; CDR2 reads ANQGSEA. V shed 3 bases, J shed 6 bases, and the junction held 8 bases outside the gene matches. This CDR3 region has 15 residues.

The rearrangement joins TRBV6-6 to TRBJ1-4; 8 bases line up with TRBD1. The CDR3 length is 16 residues. The V segment lost 1 base and the J segment 6 bases; nucleotides outside the gene matches: 7. Germline loops: CDR1 MNHNY, CDR2 SVGAGI (reference sequence). The CDR3 region is CASSYLAGGADEKLFF. CDR3 DNA: TGTGCCAGCAGTTACTTGGCAGGGGGCGCGGATGAAAAACTGTTTTTT.

The chain joins TRBV4-1 to TRBJ2-1, with 10 bases identical to TRBD2. The V segment lost 4 bases and the J segment 7 bases; nucleotides outside the gene matches: 7. Germline V gene lookup returns CDR1 MGHRA and CDR2 YSYEKL. The CDR3 spans 15 residues. CDR3 in amino acids: CASSLLAGEENEQFF. In nucleotides, the CDR3 is TGCGCCAGCAGCCTCCTAGCGGGGGAGGAGAATGAGCAGTTCTTC.

The chain joins TRBV7-2 to TRBJ2-7; possibly TRBD1 for D (6 bases). V was trimmed by 6 bases and J by 2 bases, leaving 17 bases between them. This CDR3 has 15 amino acids. Germline loops: CDR1 SGHTA, CDR2 FQGNSA. CDR3 region: CASSPTGYLTYEQYF. CDR3 sequence (DNA): TGTGCCAGCAGTCCCACAGGGTACTTGACCTACGAGCAGTACTTC.

J is TRBJ1-1 and V is TRBV14; 7 bases are a match to TRBD1. There are 16 residues in the CDR3. V shed 4 bases, J shed 3 bases, and the junction held 11 bases outside the gene matches. Germline lookup yields CDR1 SGHDN and CDR2 FVKESK. CDR3 in DNA: TGTGCCAGCAGCCGCCGAAGGGGGACAGCCGACACTGAAGCTTTCTTT. This sequence encodes CASSRRRGTADTEAFF.

V is TRBV7-2 and J is TRBJ1-4; TRBD1 aligns across 12 bases. Germline V gene sequence: CDR1 SGHTA, CDR2 FQGNSA. This CDR3 comprises 15 residues. V shed 5 bases and J 8 bases; nucleotides not matched to a gene: 6. The CDR3 DNA is TGTGCCAGCAGCCTGGGACAGGGGGCGGGCGAAAAACTGTTTTTT. Its translation is CASSLGQGAGEKLFF.

This clone was seen only a few times. The V and J genes are TRBV6-5 and TRBJ1-5; TRBD1 matches 8 bases. The length of the CDR3 is 15 residues. Germline assignment: CDR1 MNHEY and CDR2 SVGAGI. V shed 6 bases, J shed 4 bases, and the junction held 8 bases outside the gene matches. The DNA for the CDR3 is TGTGCCAGCAGGGGCAGGGGGCGTGGTAATCAGCCCCAGCATTTT. It codes for CASRGRGRGNQPQHF.

The rearrangement uses TRBV6-5 and TRBJ1-6, with TRBD1 as a possible D gene (6 bases). This CDR3 has 16 residues. Germline CDR1 is MNHEY and CDR2 is SVGAGI. V was shortened by 0 bases and J by 11 bases, with 17 bases between the two germline ends. The CDR3 protein is CASSYSPGGAPTPLHF. The CDR3 bases are TGTGCCAGCAGTTACTCCCCCGGGGGGGCCCCAACACCCCTCCACTTT.

This clone was counted between two and nine times. CDR3 sequence: CASSLAIADRAPRYYGYTF. The CDR3 DNA reads as TGTGCCAGCAGTTTAGCTATAGCGGACAGGGCCCCCAGATACTATGGCTACACCTTC. This chain uses TRBV28 with TRBJ1-2, with 8 bases that match TRBD1. Germline V CDR1 and CDR2: MDHEN, SYDVKM. Trimming cost V 2 bases and J 3 bases; bases outside gene matches: 17. The CDR3 runs 19 residues.

The V gene is TRBV4-1, the J gene TRBJ2-3; D possibly corresponds to TRBD2 (7 bases). Germline values: CDR1 MGHRA, CDR2 YSYEKL. Trimming left V 0 bases short and J 0 bases short, with 19 bases between. There are 19 residues in the CDR3. In nucleotides, the CDR3 is TGCGCCAGCAGCCAAGAAGGGGGGGTGGGACTACCTAGCACAGATACGCAGTATTTT. Translated, it gives CASSQEGGVGLPSTDTQYF.

The chain joins TRBV18 to TRBJ1-4, with 7 positions matching TRBD1. The CDR3 loop spans 17 amino acids. With 1 base clipped from V and 7 bases from J, the junction kept 12 bases outside the gene matches. Germline lookup yields CDR1 KGHSH and CDR2 LQKENI. CDR3 in amino acids: CASSPQGQSFGGEKLFF. The DNA of the CDR3 is TGTGCCAGCTCACCACAGGGACAGTCGTTCGGAGGTGAAAAACTGTTTTTT.

The chain is built from TRBV6-2 or TRBV6-3 and TRBJ2-2, with 9 bases aligning to TRBD1. CDR1 is MNHEY and CDR2 is SVGEGT in the germline V gene. The CDR3 spans 16 residues. Unmatched junction bases numbered 5, after V lost 4 bases and J lost 2 bases. The CDR3 nucleotides are TGTGCCAGCAGTTCGGGGACAGGGTATAACACCGGGGAGCTGTTTTTT. The encoded protein is CASSSGTGYNTGELFF.

J is TRBJ2-6 and V is TRBV19, with a possible D match to TRBD1 (6 bases). This CDR3 has 19 residues. Trimming stripped 2 bases from V and 1 base from J, with 18 bases between. Germline V CDR1 and CDR2: LNHDA, SQIVND (reference sequence). The CDR3 nucleotides read TGTGCCAGTAGTATATTTGCCGGGACACTAGAATCTGGGGCCAACGTCCTGACTTTC. Amino acids: CASSIFAGTLESGANVLTF.

CDR3 sequence reads: CASSPRGPNEKLFF. CDR3 in DNA: TGTGCCAGCAGCCCAAGAGGTCCTAATGAAAAACTGTTTTTT. The chain uses TRBV13 and TRBJ1-4, with D unresolved. CDR3 length: 14 amino acids. The germline V gene encodes CDR1 PRHDT and CDR2 FYEKMQ (reference sequence). The V end was cut by 5 bases, the J end by 3 bases, with 10 bases between.

The chain employs TRBV30 and TRBJ2-3, with D possibly being TRBD2 (6 bases). V was cut by 3 bases and J by 6 bases, with 19 bases left in between. Germline CDR1 is GTSNPN and CDR2 is SVGIG (reference sequence). The CDR3 sequence is 15 residues long. DNA for the CDR3: TGTGCCTGGAGCTCCGGGACTGCAGGACTGGATACGCAGTATTTT. It specifies CAWSSGTAGLDTQYF. Combining the CDR3 with reference TRBV30 and TRBJ2-3 gives the whole variable domain SQTIHQWPATLVQPVGSPLSLECTVEGTSNPNLYWYRQAAGRGLQLLFYSVGIGQISSEVPQNLSASRPQDRQFILSSKKLLLSDSGFYLCAWSSGTAGLDTQYFGPGTRLTVL.

The rearrangement joins TRBV6-2 or TRBV6-3 to TRBJ1-5; TRBD1 might be the D (6 bases). This CDR3 contains 20 residues. Trimming shortened V by 0 bases and J by 1 base, and 22 bases separated the two germline ends. Germline values: CDR1 MNHEY, CDR2 SVGEGT. CDR3 in DNA: TGTGCCAGCAGTTACTCGGCCCCAGGGCAGGGGAGTAGGAGCAATCAGCCCCAGCATTTT. Its protein is CASSYSAPGQGSRSNQPQHF.

The genes are TRBV25-1 and TRBJ2-7; D ambiguous. V dropped 0 bases and J dropped 0 bases, with 6 bases sitting between them. The CDR3 is 14 residues long. Germline CDR1 reads MGHDK; CDR2 reads SYGVNS. This CDR3 is CASSEYGFSYEQYF. The CDR3 DNA sequence: TGTGCCAGCAGTGAATACGGTTTCTCCTACGAGCAGTACTTC.

The chain couples TRBV3-1 (or the pseudogene TRBV3-2) to TRBJ2-5; possible D gene TRBD1, 6 bases. The germline V and J ends were trimmed by 2 bases and 3 bases, with 16 bases remaining between them. There are 16 residues in the CDR3. The germline gives CDR1 LGHDT, CDR2 YNNKEL (reference sequence). CDR3 amino acids: CASSQPQGWPEETQYF. The CDR3 DNA reads as TGTGCCAGCAGCCAACCACAGGGTTGGCCTGAAGAGACCCAGTACTTC.

The V gene is TRBV10-3, the J gene TRBJ1-6; TRBD1 aligns across 9 bases. Germline CDR1 and CDR2: ENHRY and SYGVKD. V lost 5 bases, J lost 7 bases, and 3 bases stayed unmatched. This CDR3 has 14 residues. The CDR3 spells CAISKDRGNSPLHF. DNA of the CDR3: TGTGCCATCAGTAAAGACAGGGGGAATTCACCCCTCCACTTT.